These 20 T cell receptor beta chains share one sample of origin, sequenced in a study of identical twins. TCRdb used MiXCR to reprocess the 5' RACE reads, holding one entry per CDR3 protein. Of about 790,000 distinct CDR3 sequences listed, around a sixth are singletons. This sample was shared with a second study, whose subject was T cells expressing NK-cell markers.

Sequenced: PBMCs. Receptor source: a woman between 18 and 30 years old in good health.

In DNA form, the CDR3 reads TGTGCCAGCAGCTTAGCGGGGCCATACCTCCTCAATGAGCAGTTCTTC. It codes for CASSLAGPYLLNEQFF. The chain carries TRBV7-2 and TRBJ2-1; maybe TRBD1 (5 bases). Trimming stripped 0 bases from V and 6 bases from J, with 15 bases between. This CDR3 is built from 16 residues. From germline, CDR1 is SGHTA and CDR2 FQGNSA.

The chain couples TRBV30 to TRBJ2-1; D possibly corresponds to TRBD2 (6 bases). The CDR3 loop spans 12 amino acids. Germline lookup yields CDR1 GTSNPN and CDR2 SVGIG (reference sequence). V was shortened by 4 bases and J by 9 bases, with 13 bases between the two germline ends. The CDR3 protein is CAWTGGGGEQFF. CDR3 sequence (DNA): TGTGCCTGGACCGGGGGAGGCGGTGAGCAGTTCTTC.

This clonotype was found a few times. This chain uses TRBV6-2 or TRBV6-3 with TRBJ2-5; 7 positions agree with TRBD2. V dropped 5 bases and J dropped 2; count of bases not matched to a gene: 5. Germline CDR1 reads MNHEY; CDR2 reads SVGEGT. This CDR3 contains 14 residues. The CDR3 is CASSRLAVQETQYF. In DNA form, the CDR3 reads TGTGCCAGCAGTCGTCTAGCGGTTCAAGAGACCCAGTACTTC.

J is TRBJ2-3 and V is TRBV12-5, with D maybe TRBD2 (6 bases). The CDR3 has 12 residues. Germline V gene data show CDR1 as LGHNT and CDR2 as FRNRAP. V lost 6 bases, J lost 4 bases, and 8 bases lay in between. The CDR3 region is CASGLAADTQYF. CDR3 nucleotides: TGTGCTAGTGGACTAGCCGCAGATACGCAGTATTTT.

This clonotype showed up just a few times. The chain recombines TRBV9 with TRBJ2-2; the D is unclear. Between the trimmed V and J ends, which lost 3 bases and 3 bases, there was a span of 12 bases. In germline, CDR1 is SGDLS, CDR2 YYNGEE. CDR3 length equals 15 residues. The CDR3 region has the DNA TGTGCCAGCAGCGAGGGTCTGAAGGACACCGGGGAGCTGTTTTTT. As protein: CASSEGLKDTGELFF.

The V and J genes are TRBV7-9 and TRBJ2-3; D may be TRBD1 (6 bases). In germline, CDR1 is SEHNR, CDR2 FQNEAQ (reference sequence). This CDR3 is built from 15 residues. Trimming stripped 5 bases from V and 5 bases from J, with 17 bases between. CDR3 in amino acids: CASSTRDTIIDTQYF. The CDR3 nucleotides read TGTGCCAGCAGCACCCGGGACACCATCATAGATACGCAGTATTTT.

This clonotype was seen only a few times. The chain uses TRBV5-5 and TRBJ2-1; TRBD2 matches 9 bases. The V and J ends lost 3 bases and 4 bases, in that order; junction bases with no gene match: 11. The CDR3 spans 17 residues. Looked up from germline, CDR1 is SGHKS and CDR2 is YYEKEE (reference sequence). CDR3 DNA sequence: TGTGCCAGCAGCTCCACCTTAGCGGGAGTCATATACAATGAGCAGTTCTTC. Protein sequence: CASSSTLAGVIYNEQFF.

This clonotype was counted a few times. This sequence joins TRBV20-1 and TRBJ2-4, with TRBD2 matching over 8 bases. With 3 bases clipped from V and 7 bases from J, the junction kept 8 bases outside the gene matches. The germline V gene encodes CDR1 DFQATT and CDR2 SNEGSKA (reference sequence). The CDR3 is 14 residues long. The CDR3 here is CSASSTGGGNIQYF. The CDR3, as DNA: TGCAGTGCTAGTTCAACCGGGGGGGGGAACATTCAGTACTTC.

This chain uses TRBV30 with TRBJ1-3; D uncertain. The CDR3 consists of 14 residues. V lost 3 bases to trimming and J lost 2 bases, with 11 bases between them. The V gene's germline CDR1 is GTSNPN and CDR2 SVGIG (reference sequence). The CDR3 region is CAWSPPGTGNTIYF. CDR3 bases: TGTGCCTGGAGCCCCCCGGGAACTGGAAACACCATATATTTT.

This clonotype was counted between two and nine times. The chain combines TRBV6-5 with TRBJ2-1; D is perhaps TRBD1 or TRBD2 (5 bases each). The V end lost 0 bases, the J end lost 10 bases, and 10 bases lay between the germline ends. CDR3 size: 13 residues. The germline CDR1 and CDR2 sequences are MNHEY and SVGAGI. The CDR3 DNA is TGTGCCAGCAGTTACTCGAGGGGATCCGAGCAGTTCTTC. Protein product: CASSYSRGSEQFF.

This clonotype was counted only a few times. The J gene is TRBJ2-3, the V gene TRBV15; TRBD2 might be the D (6 bases). This CDR3 contains 15 residues. Germline-derived CDR1 and CDR2 are LNHNV and YYDKDF (reference sequence). Trimming took off 11 bases at V and 4 bases at J, with 22 bases between the two ends. CDR3 sequence (DNA): TGTGCCGCCTCTGGGGGGTTGAACGGGCCAGATACGCAGTATTTT. Encoded protein: CAASGGLNGPDTQYF.

This clonotype has a count of ten or more. The V and J genes are TRBV6-5 and TRBJ1-2; D is perhaps TRBD1 (6 bases). The CDR3 covers 15 residues. V lost 2 bases to trimming and J lost 5 bases, with 15 bases between them. CDR1 and CDR2 from the germline V gene are MNHEY and SVGAGI. CDR3 bases: TGTGCCAGCAGTTACCGAAGTACAGGGACTTATGGCTACACCTTC. Its protein is CASSYRSTGTYGYTF.

This clonotype was seen only a few times. J is TRBJ2-7 and V is TRBV12-3 or TRBV12-4; D ambiguous. The CDR3 totals 12 residues. V lost 3 bases to trimming and J lost 8 bases, with 11 bases between them. The CDR3 reads CASSFPGRKQYF. In nucleotides, the CDR3 is TGTGCCAGCAGTTTTCCCGGACGTAAGCAGTACTTC.

J is TRBJ2-7 and V is TRBV20-1; 12 nucleotides match TRBD1. This CDR3 spans 13 amino acids. The junction had 5 bases not matched to a gene; V was cut back by 5 bases and J by 6 bases. Germline V CDR1 and CDR2: DFQATT, SNEGSKA (reference sequence). Here the CDR3 DNA reads TGCAGTGCTGAGGGGGACAGGGGGCCCGAGCAGTACTTC. As protein: CSAEGDRGPEQYF.

This chain connects TRBV5-6 to TRBJ2-7; the D call may be TRBD1 or TRBD2 (5 bases each). V shed 2 bases and J shed 2 bases, with 11 bases lying between them. The CDR3 length is 14 residues. Germline V gives CDR1 SGHDT, CDR2 YYEEEE. This chain's CDR3 is CASSFPGTTYEQYF. The DNA of the CDR3 is TGTGCCAGCAGCTTCCCGGGGACGACCTACGAGCAGTACTTC.

This clonotype was picked up many times. J is TRBJ1-1 and V is TRBV11-2; D might be TRBD1 (5 bases). The germline gives CDR1 SGHAT, CDR2 FQNNGV. V was pared by 5 bases and J by 3 bases, with 13 bases between. The length of the CDR3 is 14 residues. CDR3: CASSVLGGDTEAFF. The CDR3 region has the DNA TGTGCCAGCAGCGTCCTGGGGGGGGACACTGAAGCTTTCTTT.

V is TRBV12-3 or TRBV12-4 and J is TRBJ2-7; no definite D call. V was pared by 3 bases and J by 5 bases, with 8 bases between. This CDR3 comprises 12 residues. CDR3 residues: CASSFRSDEQYF. The CDR3 DNA follows: TGTGCCAGCAGTTTCCGATCCGACGAGCAGTACTTC.

The rearrangement uses TRBV27 and TRBJ2-7; no reliable D call. Trimming removed 6 bases from V and 5 bases from J, with 20 bases in between. Germline V gene lookup returns CDR1 MNHEY and CDR2 SMNVEV (reference sequence). This CDR3 is built from 15 residues. The DNA of the CDR3 is TGTGCCAGCAGCAACCCCGGACGGTCCGGACACGAGCAGTACTTC. It is translated as CASSNPGRSGHEQYF.

This clonotype appeared a few times. The V and J genes are TRBV11-2 and TRBJ2-1; D not certain. This CDR3 has 15 amino acids. V was trimmed by 2 bases and J by 0 bases, leaving 8 bases between them. Germline CDR1 and CDR2: SGHAT and FQNNGV. CDR3 DNA sequence: TGTGCCAGCAGCTTATACCTCCCCTCCTACAATGAGCAGTTCTTC. Residues: CASSLYLPSYNEQFF.

The V call is TRBV7-8, the J call TRBJ2-3, with a weak D call TRBD2 (5 bases). The germline V gene has CDR1 SGHVS and CDR2 FQNEAQ. V lost 0 bases and J 0 bases, leaving 13 bases between the germline ends. The CDR3 extends over 17 amino acids. CDR3 coding DNA: TGTGCCAGCAGCTTAGCAGGAGGCTGGGTGAGCACAGATACGCAGTATTTT. It specifies CASSLAGGWVSTDTQYF.